This entry describes one T cell receptor (beta chain). This sample is part of a study of PD-1 blockade in classical Hodgkin lymphoma. As for time point: cycle 4 day 1 (C4D1), after five to seven weeks of nivolumab. In every patient, relapse followed autologous stem cell transplantation, while exposure to brentuximab vedotin differed. By magnetic negative selection, CD8+ T cells were isolated from the thawed PBMCs. Sequencing used immunoSEQ multiplex PCR; TCRdb keeps in-frame clones, though not all of them. The profile shows 9,500 to 12,000 clones, 70% to 90% of them singletons. Here the sequenced sample was CD8+ T cells from blood, taken before the fourth cycle of nivolumab. This receptor was taken from a human donor with classical Hodgkin lymphoma. The donor label of this sample is uncertain.

The CDR3 region has the DNA TGTGCCAGCACCCTACCGGGCGTTACTTCAGAGACCCAGTACTTC. As protein: CASTLPGVTSETQYF. The chain couples TRBV7-9 to TRBJ2-5; unclear D gene. Trimming cost V 7 bases and J 4 bases, with 19 bases left between them. Per germline, CDR1 SEHNR and CDR2 FQNEAQ (reference sequence). The CDR3 loop spans 15 amino acids. The entire variable domain, with the rest obtained from reference TRBV7-9 and TRBJ2-5, is as follows: DTGVSQNPRHKITKRGQNVTFRCDPISEHNRLYWYRQTLGQGPEFLTYFQNEAQLEKSRLLSDRFSAERPKGSFSTLEIQRTEQGDSAMYLCASTLPGVTSETQYFGPGTRLLVL.